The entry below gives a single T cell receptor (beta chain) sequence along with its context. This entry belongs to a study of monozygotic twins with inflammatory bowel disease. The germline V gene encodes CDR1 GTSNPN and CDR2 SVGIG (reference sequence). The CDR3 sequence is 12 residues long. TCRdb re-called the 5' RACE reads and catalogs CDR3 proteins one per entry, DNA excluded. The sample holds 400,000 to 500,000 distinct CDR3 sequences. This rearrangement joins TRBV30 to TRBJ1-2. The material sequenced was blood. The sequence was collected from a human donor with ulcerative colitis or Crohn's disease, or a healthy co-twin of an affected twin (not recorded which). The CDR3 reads CAWFSPNYGYTF.